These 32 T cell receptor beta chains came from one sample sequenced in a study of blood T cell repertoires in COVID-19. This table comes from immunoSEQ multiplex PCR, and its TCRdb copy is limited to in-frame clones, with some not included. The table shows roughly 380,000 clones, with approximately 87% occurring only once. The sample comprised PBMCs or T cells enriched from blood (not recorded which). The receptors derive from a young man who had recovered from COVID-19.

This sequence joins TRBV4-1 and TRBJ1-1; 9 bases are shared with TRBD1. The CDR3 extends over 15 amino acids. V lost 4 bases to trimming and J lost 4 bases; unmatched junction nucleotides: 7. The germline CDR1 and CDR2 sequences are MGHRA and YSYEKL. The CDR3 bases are TGCGCCAGCAGCCCACAGGGGGCTGGTGTCACTGAAGCTTTCTTT. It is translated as CASSPQGAGVTEAFF.

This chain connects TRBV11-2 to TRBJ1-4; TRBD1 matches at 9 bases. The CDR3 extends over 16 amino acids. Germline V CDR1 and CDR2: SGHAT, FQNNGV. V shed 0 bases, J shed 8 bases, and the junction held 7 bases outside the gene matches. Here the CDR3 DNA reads TGTGCCAGCAGCTTAGAACGGACAGGGGTGGGAGAAAAACTGTTTTTT. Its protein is CASSLERTGVGEKLFF.

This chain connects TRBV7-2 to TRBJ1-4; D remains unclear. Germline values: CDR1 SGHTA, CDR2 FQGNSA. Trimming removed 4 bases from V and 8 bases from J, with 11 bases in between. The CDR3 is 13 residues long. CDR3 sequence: CASSSRPSEKLFF. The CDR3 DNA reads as TGTGCCAGCAGCTCTCGTCCCTCCGAAAAACTGTTTTTT.

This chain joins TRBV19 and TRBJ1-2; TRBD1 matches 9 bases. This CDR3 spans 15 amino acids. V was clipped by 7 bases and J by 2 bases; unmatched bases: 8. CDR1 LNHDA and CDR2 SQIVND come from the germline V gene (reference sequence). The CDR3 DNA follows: TGTGCCAGTACCACCCGACAGGGGGTGAACTATGGCTACACCTTC. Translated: CASTTRQGVNYGYTF.

CDR3 residues: CASSGRRTGNQPQHF. CDR3 DNA sequence: TGTGCCAGCAGTGGACGAAGGACAGGGAACCAGCCCCAGCATTTT. The chain is built from TRBV2 and TRBJ1-5; 8 nucleotides align to TRBD1. Germline V gene lookup returns CDR1 SNHLY and CDR2 FYNNEI. CDR3 size: 15 residues. The trim removed 4 bases at V and 7 bases at J, leaving 9 bases unmatched.

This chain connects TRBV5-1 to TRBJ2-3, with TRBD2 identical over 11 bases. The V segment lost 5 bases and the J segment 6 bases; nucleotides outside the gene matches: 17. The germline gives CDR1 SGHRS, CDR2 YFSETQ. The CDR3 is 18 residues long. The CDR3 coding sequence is TGCGCCAGCAGGTTACGGCACTCACTAGCGGGGGCGGAGGATACGCAGTATTTT. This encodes CASRLRHSLAGAEDTQYF.

CDR3 sequence reads: CAWTAGRGVAEQFF. The CDR3 nucleotides read TGTGCCTGGACCGCGGGACGGGGCGTTGCTGAGCAGTTCTTC. The chain is built from TRBV30 and TRBJ2-1; a weak D match, TRBD2 (6 bases). Germline assignment: CDR1 GTSNPN and CDR2 SVGIG (reference sequence). Trimming removed 4 bases at V and 9 bases at J, with 19 bases between. The CDR3 length is 14 residues. Combining the CDR3 with reference TRBV30 and TRBJ2-1 gives the whole variable domain SQTIHQWPATLVQPVGSPLSLECTVEGTSNPNLYWYRQAAGRGLQLLFYSVGIGQISSEVPQNLSASRPQDRQFILSSKKLLLSDSGFYLCAWTAGRGVAEQFFGPGTRLTVL.

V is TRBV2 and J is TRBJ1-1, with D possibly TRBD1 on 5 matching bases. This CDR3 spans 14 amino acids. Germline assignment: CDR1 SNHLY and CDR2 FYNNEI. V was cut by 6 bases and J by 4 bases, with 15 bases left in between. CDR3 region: CASSATPGFTEAFF. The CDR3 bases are TGTGCCAGCAGCGCCACGCCAGGGTTCACTGAAGCTTTCTTT.

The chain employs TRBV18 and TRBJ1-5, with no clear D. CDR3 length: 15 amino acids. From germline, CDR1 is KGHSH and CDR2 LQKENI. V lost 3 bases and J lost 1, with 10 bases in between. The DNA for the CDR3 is TGTGCCAGCTCACCCCGACGGGTGAGCAATCAGCCCCAGCATTTT. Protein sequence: CASSPRRVSNQPQHF. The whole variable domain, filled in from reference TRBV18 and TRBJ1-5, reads NAGVMQNPRHLVRRRGQEARLRCSPMKGHSHVYWYRQLPEEGLKFMVYLQKENIIDESGMPKERFSAEFPKEGPSILRIQQVVRGDSAAYFCASSPRRVSNQPQHFGDGTRLSIL.

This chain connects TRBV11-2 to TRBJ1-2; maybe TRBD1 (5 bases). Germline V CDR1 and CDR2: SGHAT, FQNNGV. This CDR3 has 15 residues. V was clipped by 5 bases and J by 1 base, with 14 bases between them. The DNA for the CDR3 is TGTGCCAGCAGCGCCCAGACAGTTCTTAACTATGGCTACACCTTC. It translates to CASSAQTVLNYGYTF.

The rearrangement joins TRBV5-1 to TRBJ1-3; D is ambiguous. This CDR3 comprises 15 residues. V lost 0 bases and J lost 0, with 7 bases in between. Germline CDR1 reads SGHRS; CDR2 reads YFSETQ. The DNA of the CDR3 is TGCGCCAGCAGCTTGGTGGCCAACTCTGGAAACACCATATATTTT. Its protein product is CASSLVANSGNTIYF.

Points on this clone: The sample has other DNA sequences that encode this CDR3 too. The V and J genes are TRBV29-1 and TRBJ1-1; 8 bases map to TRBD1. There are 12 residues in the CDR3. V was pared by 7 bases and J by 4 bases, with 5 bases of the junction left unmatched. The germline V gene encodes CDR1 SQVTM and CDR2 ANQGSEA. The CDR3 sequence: CSALTGGTEAFF. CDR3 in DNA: TGCAGCGCCCTAACAGGGGGCACTGAAGCTTTCTTT.

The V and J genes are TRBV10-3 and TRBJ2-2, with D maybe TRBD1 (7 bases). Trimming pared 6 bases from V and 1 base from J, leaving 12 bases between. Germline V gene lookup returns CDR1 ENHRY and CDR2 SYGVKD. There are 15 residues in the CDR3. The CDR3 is CAISRGTENTGELFF. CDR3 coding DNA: TGTGCCATCAGCCGCGGGACAGAGAACACCGGGGAGCTGTTTTTT.

The CDR3 spells CASSPRGSSQDTQYF. CDR3 nucleotide sequence: TGTGCCAGCTCTCCACGGGGGAGCTCGCAAGATACGCAGTATTTT. The chain links TRBV6-5 to TRBJ2-3, with a tentative D call TRBD2 (6 bases). Trimming took 8 bases from V and 5 from J, leaving 20 bases between them. Germline V gene lookup returns CDR1 MNHEY and CDR2 SVGAGI. This CDR3 has 15 amino acids.

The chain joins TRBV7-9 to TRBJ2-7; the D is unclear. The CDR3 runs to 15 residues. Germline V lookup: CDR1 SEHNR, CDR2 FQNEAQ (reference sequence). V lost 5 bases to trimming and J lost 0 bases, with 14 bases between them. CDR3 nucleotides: TGTGCCAGCAGCCTATCGGGTCTTTCCTCCTACGAGCAGTACTTC. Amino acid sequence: CASSLSGLSSYEQYF.

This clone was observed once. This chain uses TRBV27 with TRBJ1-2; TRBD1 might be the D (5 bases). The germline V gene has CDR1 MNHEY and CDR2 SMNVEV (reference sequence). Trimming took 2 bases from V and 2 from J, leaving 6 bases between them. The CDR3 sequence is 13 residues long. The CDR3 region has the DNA TGTGCCAGCAGTTTACGGGGGAACTATGGCTACACCTTC. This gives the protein CASSLRGNYGYTF.

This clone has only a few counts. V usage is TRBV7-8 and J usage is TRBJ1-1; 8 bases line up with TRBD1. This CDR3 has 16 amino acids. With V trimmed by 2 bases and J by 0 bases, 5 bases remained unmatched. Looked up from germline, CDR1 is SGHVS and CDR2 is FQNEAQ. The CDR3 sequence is CASSLTWDRMNTEAFF. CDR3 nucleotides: TGTGCCAGCAGCTTAACATGGGACAGGATGAACACTGAAGCTTTCTTT.

The CDR3 region is CASSYRQGRSYEQYF. The CDR3 DNA reads TGTGCCAGCAGTTACCGACAGGGGCGGTCCTACGAGCAGTACTTC. The chain recombines TRBV6-2 or TRBV6-3 with TRBJ2-7; TRBD1 matches 8 bases. V lost 2 bases and J lost 1; bases outside the gene matches: 4. This CDR3 spans 15 amino acids. CDR1 is MNHEY, CDR2 SVGEGT, per germline.

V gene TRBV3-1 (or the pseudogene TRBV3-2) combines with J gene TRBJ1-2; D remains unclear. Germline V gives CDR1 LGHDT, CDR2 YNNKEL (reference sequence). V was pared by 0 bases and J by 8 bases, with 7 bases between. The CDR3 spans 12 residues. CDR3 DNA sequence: TGTGCCAGCAGCCAAGAGGGGAGGGGCTACACCTTC. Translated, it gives CASSQEGRGYTF.

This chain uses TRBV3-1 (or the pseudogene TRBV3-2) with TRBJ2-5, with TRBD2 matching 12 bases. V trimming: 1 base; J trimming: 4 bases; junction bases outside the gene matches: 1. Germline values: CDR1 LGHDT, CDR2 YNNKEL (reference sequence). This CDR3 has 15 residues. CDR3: CASSQASGGAETQYF. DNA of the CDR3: TGTGCCAGCAGCCAAGCTAGCGGGGGGGCAGAGACCCAGTACTTC.

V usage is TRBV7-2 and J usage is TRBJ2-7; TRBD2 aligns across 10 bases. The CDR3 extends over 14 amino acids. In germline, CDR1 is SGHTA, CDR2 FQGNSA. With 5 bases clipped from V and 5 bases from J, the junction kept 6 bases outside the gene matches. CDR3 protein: CASSPSGTSDEQYF. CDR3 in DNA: TGTGCCAGCAGCCCATCCGGGACTAGCGACGAGCAGTACTTC.

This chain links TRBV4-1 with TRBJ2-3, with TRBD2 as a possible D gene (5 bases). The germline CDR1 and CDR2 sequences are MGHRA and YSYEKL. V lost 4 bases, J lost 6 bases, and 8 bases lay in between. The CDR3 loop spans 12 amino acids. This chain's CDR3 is CASSPGWDTQYF. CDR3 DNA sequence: TGCGCCAGCAGCCCGGGATGGGATACGCAGTATTTT.

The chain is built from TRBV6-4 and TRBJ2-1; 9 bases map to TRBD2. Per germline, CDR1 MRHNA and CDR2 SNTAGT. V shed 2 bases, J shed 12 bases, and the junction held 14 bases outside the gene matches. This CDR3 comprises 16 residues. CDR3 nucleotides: TGTGCCAGCAGTGACCCGGGACTAGCCCTAGGAGGGGTGCAGTTCTTC. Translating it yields CASSDPGLALGGVQFF.

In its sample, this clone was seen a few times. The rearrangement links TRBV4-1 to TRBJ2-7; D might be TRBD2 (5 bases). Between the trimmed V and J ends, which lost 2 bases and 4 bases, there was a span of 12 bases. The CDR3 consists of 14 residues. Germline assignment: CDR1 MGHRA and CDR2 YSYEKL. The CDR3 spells CASSQLMTGYEQYF. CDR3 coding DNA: TGCGCCAGCAGCCAACTGATGACGGGATACGAGCAGTACTTC.

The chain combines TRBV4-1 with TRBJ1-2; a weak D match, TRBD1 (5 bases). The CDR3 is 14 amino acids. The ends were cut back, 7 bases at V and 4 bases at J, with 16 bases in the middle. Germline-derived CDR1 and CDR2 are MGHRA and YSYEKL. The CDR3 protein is CASTPKTASYGYTF. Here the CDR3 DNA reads TGCGCCAGCACGCCTAAGACAGCGTCCTATGGCTACACCTTC.

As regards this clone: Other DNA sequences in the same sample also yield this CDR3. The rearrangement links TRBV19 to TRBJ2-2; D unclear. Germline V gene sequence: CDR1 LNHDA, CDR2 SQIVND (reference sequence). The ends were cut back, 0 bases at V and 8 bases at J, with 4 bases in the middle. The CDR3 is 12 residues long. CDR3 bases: TGTGCCAGTAGTATAGATTCGGGGGAGCTGTTTTTT. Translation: CASSIDSGELFF.

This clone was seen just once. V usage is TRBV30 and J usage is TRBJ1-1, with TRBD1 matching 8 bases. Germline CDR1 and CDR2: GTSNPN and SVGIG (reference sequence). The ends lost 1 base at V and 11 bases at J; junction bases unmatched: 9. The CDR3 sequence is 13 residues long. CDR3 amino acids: CAWSAGGSEPAFF. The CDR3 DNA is TGTGCCTGGAGTGCAGGGGGCTCCGAGCCCGCTTTCTTT.

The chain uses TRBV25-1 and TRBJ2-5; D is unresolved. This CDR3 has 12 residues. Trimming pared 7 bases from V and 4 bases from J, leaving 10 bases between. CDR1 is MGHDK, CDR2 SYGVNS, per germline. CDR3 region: CASISPRETQYF. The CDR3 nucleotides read TGTGCCAGCATTTCCCCTCGAGAGACCCAGTACTTC.

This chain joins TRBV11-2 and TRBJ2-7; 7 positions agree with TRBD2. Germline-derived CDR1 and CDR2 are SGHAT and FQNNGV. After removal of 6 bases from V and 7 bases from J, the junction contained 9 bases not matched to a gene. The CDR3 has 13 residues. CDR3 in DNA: TGTGCCAGCAGTCCTTGGACTAGACGGGAGCAGTACTTC. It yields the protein CASSPWTRREQYF.

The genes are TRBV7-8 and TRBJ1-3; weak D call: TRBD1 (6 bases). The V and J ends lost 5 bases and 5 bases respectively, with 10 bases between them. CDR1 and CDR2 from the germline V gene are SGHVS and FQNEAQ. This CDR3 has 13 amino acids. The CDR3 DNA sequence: TGTGCCAGCAGCGGAAGGGGGAGAAACACCATATATTTT. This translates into CASSGRGRNTIYF.

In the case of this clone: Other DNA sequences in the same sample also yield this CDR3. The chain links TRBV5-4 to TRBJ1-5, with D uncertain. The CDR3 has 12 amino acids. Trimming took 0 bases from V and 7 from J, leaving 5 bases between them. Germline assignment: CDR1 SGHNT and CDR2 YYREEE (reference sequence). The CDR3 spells CASSLAGQPQHF. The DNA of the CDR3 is TGTGCCAGCAGCTTGGCTGGCCAGCCCCAGCATTTT.

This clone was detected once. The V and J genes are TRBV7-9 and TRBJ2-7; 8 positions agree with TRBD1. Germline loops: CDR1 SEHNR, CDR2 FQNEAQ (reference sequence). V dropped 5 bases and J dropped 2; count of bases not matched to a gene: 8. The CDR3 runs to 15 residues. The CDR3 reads CASSAGTGPTYEQYF. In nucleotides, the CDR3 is TGTGCCAGCAGCGCAGGGACAGGTCCGACCTACGAGCAGTACTTC.